This T cell receptor (beta chain) is from a study of Ad26.COV2.S vaccination and SARS-CoV-2 variants. As to treatment: some 20 received Ad26.COV2.S at low or high dose, single or two shots; 5 received placebo; per-sample allocation not given. After the first vaccine or placebo injection, samples were drawn on day 63. Profiled with immunoSEQ multiplex PCR; TCRdb holds only in-frame clones, not every one. The repertoire holds about 400,000 clones, 92% seen once, with 1.5% to 2% in the top ten. This clone was seen a single time. The V end lost 4 bases, the J end lost 0 bases, and 6 bases lay between the germline ends. This CDR3 spans 13 amino acids. Germline V lookup: CDR1 SNHLY, CDR2 FYNNEI.

The chain is built from TRBV2 and TRBJ1-1; possible D gene TRBD1, 5 bases. The clonotype originates from a person between 18 and 59 years old who received the Ad26.COV2.S COVID-19 vaccine or a placebo. The sample here was peripheral blood, taken in a trial of Ad26.COV2.S vaccine versus placebo. The CDR3 sequence is CASSGQLNTEAFF. CDR3 in DNA: TGTGCCAGCAGTGGACAGCTGAACACTGAAGCTTTCTTT.